The 16 T cell receptor beta chains in this list originate from one sample, sequenced in a study of T cells in Graves' hyperthyroidism and ophthalmopathy. Amplified TCR beta CDR3 regions came from RNA transcripts. First-round RT-PCR with HTBI primers amplified the TCR CDR3 region. TCRdb re-derived calls from the multiplex PCR reads in MiXCR, one entry per CDR3 protein. The repertoire holds fewer than 600,000 distinct CDR3 sequences, with approximately 14% as singletons. Sequencing input: blood. The receptors derive from a woman between 18 and 29 years old with Graves' hyperthyroidism.

This clonotype was observed many times. The rearrangement uses TRBV10-3 and TRBJ1-1; no clear D. The CDR3 is 12 amino acids. Germline values: CDR1 ENHRY, CDR2 SYGVKD. V shed 6 bases and J shed 5 bases, with 10 bases lying between them. The CDR3 spells CAISSDATEAFF. Here the CDR3 DNA reads TGTGCCATCAGCAGTGATGCGACTGAAGCTTTCTTT.

This clonotype was counted between two and nine times. The V and J genes are TRBV27 and TRBJ1-5; weak D call: TRBD1 (5 bases). V was trimmed by 6 bases and J by 0 bases, leaving 12 bases between them. This CDR3 spans 15 amino acids. Germline V gene data show CDR1 as MNHEY and CDR2 as SMNVEV (reference sequence). As DNA, the CDR3 is TGTGCCAGCAGACTGGGACTTTATAGCAATCAGCCCCAGCATTTT. Residues: CASRLGLYSNQPQHF.

This clonotype was counted at least ten times. V gene TRBV27 combines with J gene TRBJ1-2; D remains ambiguous. The V and J ends lost 8 bases and 4 bases respectively, with 8 bases between them. Germline assignment: CDR1 MNHEY and CDR2 SMNVEV (reference sequence). The CDR3 is made up of 11 amino acids. The CDR3, as DNA: TGTGCCAGCGGGCGGATCTATGGCTACACCTTC. Its translation is CASGRIYGYTF.

The CDR3 nucleotides are TGTGCCAGCAGGACGGGACAGGGCGGTGAAGCTTTCTTT. The encoded protein is CASRTGQGGEAFF. The rearrangement links TRBV7-9 to TRBJ1-1; 9 nucleotides line up with TRBD1. From germline, CDR1 is SEHNR and CDR2 FQNEAQ (reference sequence). The CDR3 is 13 residues long. With 6 bases clipped from V and 7 bases from J, the junction kept 6 bases outside the gene matches.

A word on this clonotype: One end of the junction does not line up with germline, which may come from a read error. The chain combines TRBV27 with TRBJ2-3; D may be TRBD1 (5 bases). The CDR3 spans 13 residues. CDR1 and CDR2 from the germline V gene are MNHEY and SMNVEV (reference sequence). CDR3 DNA: TGTGCCACCAGTTGGGGCGGCACAGATACGCAGTATTTT. Amino acids: CATSWGGTDTQYF.

The CDR3 nucleotides are TGTGCCAGCAGTCCAGGGACTAGCGGGAACTACGAGCAGTACTTC. It codes for CASSPGTSGNYEQYF. The chain couples TRBV12-3 or TRBV12-4 to TRBJ2-7; TRBD2 aligns across 13 bases. The CDR3 has 15 residues. Losses at the gene ends were 5 bases for V and 3 bases for J; bases not matched to a gene: 4.

This clonotype was counted at least ten times. The rearrangement links TRBV10-3 to TRBJ2-7; D perhaps matches TRBD1 (6 bases). Germline V gene sequence: CDR1 ENHRY, CDR2 SYGVKD. CDR3 length equals 14 residues. With 10 bases removed from V and 3 bases from J, the gap between germline ends came to 19 bases. This chain's CDR3 is CATRLRQDFYEQYF. DNA of the CDR3: TGTGCCACCAGGCTGCGACAGGACTTCTACGAGCAGTACTTC.

The V gene is TRBV9, the J gene TRBJ2-5; 10 bases map to TRBD2. This CDR3 has 14 residues. Germline values: CDR1 SGDLS, CDR2 YYNGEE. V lost 6 bases, J lost 4 bases, and 6 bases stayed unmatched. CDR3 DNA: TGTGCCAGCACGGCTAGCGGGAGCACAGAGACCCAGTACTTC. This codes for CASTASGSTETQYF. Supplemented by reference TRBV9 and TRBJ2-5, the full variable domain reads DSGVTQTPKHLITATGQRVTLRCSPRSGDLSVYWYQQSLDQGLQFLIQYYNGEERAKGNILERFSAQQFPDLHSELNLSSLELGDSALYFCASTASGSTETQYFGPGTRLLVL.

In this sample, this clonotype turned up many times. This chain joins TRBV18 and TRBJ2-3, with a tentative D call TRBD2 (7 bases). Germline loops: CDR1 KGHSH, CDR2 LQKENI. V shed 6 bases and J shed 2 bases, with 12 bases lying between them. CDR3 length equals 14 residues. CDR3 sequence reads: CASSQGTTTDTQYF. CDR3 DNA: TGTGCCAGCTCGCAGGGGACTACCACAGATACGCAGTATTTT.

There are many counts of this clonotype. The chain links TRBV5-1 to TRBJ2-3; possible D gene TRBD2, 6 bases. Germline loops: CDR1 SGHRS, CDR2 YFSETQ. This CDR3 is 16 amino acids long. V was cut by 2 bases and J by 0 bases, with 13 bases left in between. CDR3 sequence reads: CASSFSGPGSTDTQYF. CDR3 nucleotide sequence: TGCGCCAGCAGCTTCAGCGGGCCAGGTAGCACAGATACGCAGTATTTT.

Ten or more counts support this clonotype. The chain links TRBV2 to TRBJ1-2; D uncertain. V shed 5 bases and J shed 4 bases, with 8 bases lying between them. Per the germline V gene, CDR1 is SNHLY and CDR2 is FYNNEI. This CDR3 contains 12 residues. Written as DNA, the CDR3 is TGTGCCAGCAGTCCAAGTAGCTATGGCTACACCTTC. This gives the protein CASSPSSYGYTF.

This clonotype occurred a few times. The chain uses TRBV9 and TRBJ2-1; D uncertain. V dropped 3 bases and J dropped 0 bases, with 16 bases sitting between them. The CDR3 consists of 17 residues. Germline assignment: CDR1 SGDLS and CDR2 YYNGEE. The CDR3 nucleotides read TGTGCCAGCAGCGCCTCCCCTAGGGCAAGCTCCTACAATGAGCAGTTCTTC. The encoded protein is CASSASPRASSYNEQFF.

The sample holds many counts of this clonotype. This rearrangement joins TRBV20-1 to TRBJ2-7; TRBD1 aligns across 10 bases. CDR3 length equals 13 residues. Germline CDR1 reads DFQATT; CDR2 reads SNEGSKA (reference sequence). V was clipped by 7 bases and J by 3 bases; unmatched bases: 6. DNA for the CDR3: TGCAGTGTCCCGACAGGGGGCTTCTACGAGCAGTACTTC. Translation gives CSVPTGGFYEQYF.

This clonotype came up a few times. A much larger clone sits a single nucleotide away, making a read error possible. The rearrangement uses TRBV30 and TRBJ1-5, with D possibly TRBD1 on 5 matching bases. Germline values: CDR1 GTSNPN, CDR2 SVGIG (reference sequence). The CDR3 covers 14 residues. This CDR3 reads CAWCQGSSNQPQRF. CDR3 DNA sequence: TGTGCCTGGTGTCAGGGATCGAGCAATCAGCCCCAGCGTTTT.

Ten or more counts support this clonotype. This chain uses TRBV3-1 with TRBJ1-1, with D perhaps matching TRBD1 (5 bases). V was trimmed by 6 bases and J by 1 base, leaving 6 bases between them. The CDR3 totals 12 residues. Germline-derived CDR1 and CDR2 are LGHDT and YNNKEL (reference sequence). The CDR3 spells CASRGENTEAFF. The CDR3 DNA sequence: TGTGCCAGCAGAGGGGAGAACACTGAAGCTTTCTTT.

This clonotype was observed a handful of times. This chain joins TRBV7-6 and TRBJ1-2; 7 positions match TRBD1. The germline V gene has CDR1 SGHVS and CDR2 FNYEAQ. This CDR3 spans 14 amino acids. V gave up 5 bases and J gave up 4 bases; unmatched junction bases: 7. The CDR3 sequence is CASSLSTGTYGYTF. The CDR3 nucleotides read TGTGCCAGCAGCCTTTCGACAGGGACCTATGGCTACACCTTC.